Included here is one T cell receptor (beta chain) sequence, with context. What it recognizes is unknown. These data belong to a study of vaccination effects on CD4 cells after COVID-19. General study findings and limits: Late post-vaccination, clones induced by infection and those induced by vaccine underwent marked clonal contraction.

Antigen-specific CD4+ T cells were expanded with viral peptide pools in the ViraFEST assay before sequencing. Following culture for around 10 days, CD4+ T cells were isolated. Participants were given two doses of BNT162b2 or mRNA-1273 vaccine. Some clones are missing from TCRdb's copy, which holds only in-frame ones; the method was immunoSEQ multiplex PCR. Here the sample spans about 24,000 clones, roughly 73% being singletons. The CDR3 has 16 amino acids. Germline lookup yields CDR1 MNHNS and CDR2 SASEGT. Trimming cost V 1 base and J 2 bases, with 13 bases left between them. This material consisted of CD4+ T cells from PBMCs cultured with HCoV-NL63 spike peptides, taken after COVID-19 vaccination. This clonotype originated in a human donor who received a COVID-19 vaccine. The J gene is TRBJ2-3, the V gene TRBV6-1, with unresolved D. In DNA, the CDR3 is TGTGCCAGCAGTGAAGAGGTTCTCGGGTTCACAGATACGCAGTATTTT. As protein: CASSEEVLGFTDTQYF.